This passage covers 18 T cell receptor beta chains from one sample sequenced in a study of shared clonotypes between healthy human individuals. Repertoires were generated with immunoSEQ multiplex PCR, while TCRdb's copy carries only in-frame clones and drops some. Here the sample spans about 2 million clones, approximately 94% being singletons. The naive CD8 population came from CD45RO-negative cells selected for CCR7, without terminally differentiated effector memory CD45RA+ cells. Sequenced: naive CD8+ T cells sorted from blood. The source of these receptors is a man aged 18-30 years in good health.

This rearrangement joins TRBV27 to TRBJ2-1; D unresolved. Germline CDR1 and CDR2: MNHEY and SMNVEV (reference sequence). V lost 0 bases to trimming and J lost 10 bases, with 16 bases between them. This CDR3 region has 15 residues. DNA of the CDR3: TGTGCCAGCAGTTTATCGAGAAACAGCTTGGGGGAGCAGTTCTTC. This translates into CASSLSRNSLGEQFF.

CDR3 region: CASSQEGGDPYMGYTF. The CDR3 bases are TGCGCCAGCAGCCAAGAGGGGGGGGACCCTTATATGGGCTACACCTTC. This chain uses TRBV4-1 with TRBJ1-2; D is possibly TRBD1 (5 bases). Trimming shortened V by 0 bases and J by 8 bases, and 19 bases separated the two germline ends. CDR1 is MGHRA and CDR2 is YSYEKL in the germline V gene. CDR3 size: 16 residues.

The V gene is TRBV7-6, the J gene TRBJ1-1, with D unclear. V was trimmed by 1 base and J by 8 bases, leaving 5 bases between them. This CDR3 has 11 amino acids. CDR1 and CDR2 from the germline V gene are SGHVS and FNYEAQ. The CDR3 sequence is CASSLGQEAFF. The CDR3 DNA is TGTGCCAGCAGCTTAGGACAAGAAGCTTTCTTT.

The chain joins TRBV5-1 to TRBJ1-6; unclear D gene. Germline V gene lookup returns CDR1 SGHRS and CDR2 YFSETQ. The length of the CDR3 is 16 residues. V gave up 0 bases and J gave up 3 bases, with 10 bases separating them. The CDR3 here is CASSLGGHSYNSPLHF. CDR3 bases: TGCGCCAGCAGCTTGGGCGGGCACAGCTATAATTCACCCCTCCACTTT. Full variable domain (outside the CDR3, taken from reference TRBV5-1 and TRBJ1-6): KAGVTQTPRYLIKTRGQQVTLSCSPISGHRSVSWYQQTPGQGLQFLFEYFSETQRNKGNFPGRFSGRQFSNSRSEMNVSTLELGDSALYLCASSLGGHSYNSPLHFGNGTRLTVT.

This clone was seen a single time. The CDR3 nucleotides are TGTGCCAGCAGCTCTCCGGGACAAGCTGCAACTAATGAAAAACTGTTTTTT. The encoded protein is CASSSPGQAATNEKLFF. The chain carries TRBV7-8 and TRBJ1-4; a weak D match, TRBD1 (6 bases). The germline V gene encodes CDR1 SGHVS and CDR2 FQNEAQ. V was clipped by 4 bases and J by 0 bases, with 15 bases between them. The CDR3 is made up of 17 amino acids.

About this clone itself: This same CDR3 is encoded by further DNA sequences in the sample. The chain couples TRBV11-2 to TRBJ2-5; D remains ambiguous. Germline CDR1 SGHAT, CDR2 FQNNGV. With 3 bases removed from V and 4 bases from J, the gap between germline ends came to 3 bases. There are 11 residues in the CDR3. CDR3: CASSLIETQYF. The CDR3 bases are TGTGCCAGCAGCTTGATAGAGACCCAGTACTTC.

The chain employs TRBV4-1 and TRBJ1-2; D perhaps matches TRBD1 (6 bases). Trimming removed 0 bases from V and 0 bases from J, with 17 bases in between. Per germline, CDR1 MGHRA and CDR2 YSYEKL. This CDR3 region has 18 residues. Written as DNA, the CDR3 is TGCGCCAGCAGCCAAGACCCAAGTGTAGGACAGACTAACTATGGCTACACCTTC. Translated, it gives CASSQDPSVGQTNYGYTF.

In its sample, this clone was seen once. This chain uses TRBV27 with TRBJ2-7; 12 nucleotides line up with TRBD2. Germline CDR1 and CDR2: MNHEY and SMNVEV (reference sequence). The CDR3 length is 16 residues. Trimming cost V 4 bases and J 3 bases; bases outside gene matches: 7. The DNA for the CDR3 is TGTGCCAGCAGTTCAATAAGACTAGCGGGAGTCTACGAGCAGTACTTC. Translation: CASSSIRLAGVYEQYF.

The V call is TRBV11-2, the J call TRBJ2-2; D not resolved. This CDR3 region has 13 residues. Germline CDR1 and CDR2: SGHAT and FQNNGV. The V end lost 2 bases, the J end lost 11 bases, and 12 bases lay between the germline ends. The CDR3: CASSLTVETELFF. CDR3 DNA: TGTGCCAGCAGCTTAACGGTCGAGACAGAGCTGTTTTTT. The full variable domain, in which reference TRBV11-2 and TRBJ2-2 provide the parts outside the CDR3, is EAGVAQSPRYKIIEKRQSVAFWCNPISGHATLYWYQQILGQGPKLLIQFQNNGVVDDSQLPKDRFSAERLKGVDSTLKIQPAKLEDSAVYLCASSLTVETELFFGEGSRLTVL.

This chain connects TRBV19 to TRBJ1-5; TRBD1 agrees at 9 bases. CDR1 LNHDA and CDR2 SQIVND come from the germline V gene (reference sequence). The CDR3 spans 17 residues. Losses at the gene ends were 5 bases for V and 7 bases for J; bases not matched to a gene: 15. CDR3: CASSDPGQGLLLQPQHF. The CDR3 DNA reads TGTGCCAGTAGTGACCCGGGACAGGGTCTTCTTCTGCAGCCCCAGCATTTT.

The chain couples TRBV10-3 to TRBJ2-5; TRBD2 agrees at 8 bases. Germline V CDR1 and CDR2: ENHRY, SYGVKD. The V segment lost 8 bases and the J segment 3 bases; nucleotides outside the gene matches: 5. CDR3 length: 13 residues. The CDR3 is CAIGSGGEETQYF. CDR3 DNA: TGTGCCATCGGCTCGGGGGGGGAAGAGACCCAGTACTTC.

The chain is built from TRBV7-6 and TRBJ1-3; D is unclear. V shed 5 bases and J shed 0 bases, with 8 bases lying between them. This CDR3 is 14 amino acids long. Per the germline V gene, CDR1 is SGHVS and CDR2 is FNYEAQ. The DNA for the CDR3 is TGTGCCAGCAGCCTAGGTACCTCTGGAAACACCATATATTTT. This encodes CASSLGTSGNTIYF.

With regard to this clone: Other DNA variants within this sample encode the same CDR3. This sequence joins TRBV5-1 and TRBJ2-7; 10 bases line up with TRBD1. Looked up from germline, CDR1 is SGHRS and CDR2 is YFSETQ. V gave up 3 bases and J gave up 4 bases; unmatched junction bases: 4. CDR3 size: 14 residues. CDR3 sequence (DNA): TGCGCCAGCAGCTCGGGACAGGGGAGATACGAGCAGTACTTC. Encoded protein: CASSSGQGRYEQYF.

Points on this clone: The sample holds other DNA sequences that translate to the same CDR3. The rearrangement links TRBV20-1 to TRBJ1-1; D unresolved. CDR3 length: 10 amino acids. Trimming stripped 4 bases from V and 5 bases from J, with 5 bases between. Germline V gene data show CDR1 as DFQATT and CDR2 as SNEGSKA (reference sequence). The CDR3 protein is CSAKGTEAFF. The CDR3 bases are TGCAGTGCTAAGGGAACTGAAGCTTTCTTT.

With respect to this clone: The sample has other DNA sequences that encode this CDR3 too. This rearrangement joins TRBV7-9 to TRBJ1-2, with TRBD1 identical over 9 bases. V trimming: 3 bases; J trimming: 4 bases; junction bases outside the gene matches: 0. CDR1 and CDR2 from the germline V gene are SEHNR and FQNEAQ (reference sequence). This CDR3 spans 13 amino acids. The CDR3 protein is CASSLGQGYGYTF. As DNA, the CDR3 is TGTGCCAGCAGCTTGGGACAGGGCTATGGCTACACCTTC.

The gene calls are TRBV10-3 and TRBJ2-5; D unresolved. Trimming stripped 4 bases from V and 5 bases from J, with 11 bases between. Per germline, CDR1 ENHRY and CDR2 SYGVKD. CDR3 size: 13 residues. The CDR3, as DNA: TGTGCCATCAGTGGCATAGGCGCGGAGACCCAGTACTTC. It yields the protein CAISGIGAETQYF.

This chain's CDR3 is CASSSRWDEQYF. The DNA for the CDR3 is TGTGCCAGCAGTTCCCGCTGGGACGAGCAGTACTTC. The J gene is TRBJ2-7, the V gene TRBV27, with D hard to call. V was shortened by 4 bases and J by 5 bases, with 9 bases between the two germline ends. Germline V gene sequence: CDR1 MNHEY, CDR2 SMNVEV (reference sequence). CDR3 length equals 12 residues.

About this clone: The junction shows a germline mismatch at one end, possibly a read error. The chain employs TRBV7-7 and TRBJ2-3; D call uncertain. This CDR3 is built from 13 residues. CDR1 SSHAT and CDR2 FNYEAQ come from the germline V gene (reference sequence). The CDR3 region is CASSLAVSDTQYF. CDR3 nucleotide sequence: TGTGCTAGCAGCTTAGCCGTATCAGATACGCAGTATTTT.